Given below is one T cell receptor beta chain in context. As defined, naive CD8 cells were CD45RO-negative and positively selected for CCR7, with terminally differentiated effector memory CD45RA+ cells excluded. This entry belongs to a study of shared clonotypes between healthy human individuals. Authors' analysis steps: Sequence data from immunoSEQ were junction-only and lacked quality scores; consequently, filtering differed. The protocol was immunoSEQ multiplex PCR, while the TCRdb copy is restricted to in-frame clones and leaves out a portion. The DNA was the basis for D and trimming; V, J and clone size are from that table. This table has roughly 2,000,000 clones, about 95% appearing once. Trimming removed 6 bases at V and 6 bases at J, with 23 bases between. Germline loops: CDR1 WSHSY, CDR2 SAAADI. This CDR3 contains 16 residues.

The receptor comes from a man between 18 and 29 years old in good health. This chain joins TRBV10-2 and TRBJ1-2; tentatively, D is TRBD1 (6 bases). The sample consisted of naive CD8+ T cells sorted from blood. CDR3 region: CASSPTEDSPLHGYTF. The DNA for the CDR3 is TGCGCCAGCAGCCCCACGGAGGACAGTCCCCTCCATGGCTACACCTTC.